Presented here are 32 T cell receptor beta chains from one specimen sequenced in a study of blood T cell repertoires in COVID-19. TCRdb's copy holds only in-frame clones and misses some; the assay was immunoSEQ multiplex PCR. The sample lists approximately 250,000 clones, approximately 82% occurring once. Material for sequencing was peripheral blood. The receptors were gathered from a man between 40 and 49 years old who had recovered from COVID-19.

This chain joins TRBV18 and TRBJ1-5; D is undetermined. The CDR3 loop spans 14 amino acids. The germline CDR1 and CDR2 sequences are KGHSH and LQKENI. V was clipped by 2 bases and J by 2 bases, with 7 bases between them. CDR3 protein: CASSPAPGNQPQHF. The CDR3 nucleotides read TGTGCCAGCTCACCAGCGCCTGGCAATCAGCCCCAGCATTTT. Looking up the rest from reference TRBV18 and TRBJ1-5 gives the full variable domain: NAGVMQNPRHLVRRRGQEARLRCSPMKGHSHVYWYRQLPEEGLKFMVYLQKENIIDESGMPKERFSAEFPKEGPSILRIQQVVRGDSAAYFCASSPAPGNQPQHFGDGTRLSIL.

The rearrangement joins TRBV27 to TRBJ2-3; the match to TRBD2 covers 7 bases. V dropped 2 bases and J dropped 0; count of bases not matched to a gene: 5. This CDR3 region has 16 residues. Germline V gene sequence: CDR1 MNHEY, CDR2 SMNVEV (reference sequence). CDR3: CASSLVRERSTDTQYF. In nucleotides, the CDR3 is TGTGCCAGCAGTTTAGTGCGGGAGAGGAGCACAGATACGCAGTATTTT.

The chain links TRBV7-2 to TRBJ2-5; 7 bases are a match to TRBD2. The J segment lost 5 bases and the V segment lost 3 bases, leaving 9 bases of the junction unmatched. Looked up from germline, CDR1 is SGHTA and CDR2 is FQGNSA. This CDR3 contains 15 residues. CDR3 in amino acids: CASSFSTAGRETQYF. The DNA of the CDR3 is TGTGCCAGCAGCTTCTCCACAGCGGGGAGGGAGACCCAGTACTTC.

This clone appeared once. V gene TRBV11-3 combines with J gene TRBJ1-2, with a possible D match to TRBD1 (5 bases). The CDR3 is 13 amino acids. Germline-derived CDR1 and CDR2 are SGHNT and YENEEA. Trimming pared 4 bases from V and 3 bases from J, leaving 9 bases between. The CDR3: CASSYRGYYGYTF. The CDR3, as DNA: TGTGCCAGCAGCTACCGGGGGTACTATGGCTACACCTTC.

The chain is built from TRBV6-6 and TRBJ1-1; the D is unclear. The CDR3 spans 14 residues. The germline gives CDR1 MNHNY, CDR2 SVGAGI (reference sequence). The ends were cut back, 2 bases at V and 4 bases at J, with 11 bases in the middle. The CDR3 here is CASSYEGGGTEAFF. In DNA form, the CDR3 reads TGTGCCAGCAGTTACGAGGGCGGCGGCACTGAAGCTTTCTTT.

This sequence joins TRBV19 and TRBJ1-1, with TRBD1 matching 7 bases. This CDR3 contains 13 residues. Per germline, CDR1 LNHDA and CDR2 SQIVND (reference sequence). V lost 6 bases to trimming and J lost 5 bases; unmatched junction nucleotides: 6. DNA of the CDR3: TGTGCCAGTAGACGACCGGGACAGACTGAAGCTTTCTTT. Amino acids: CASRRPGQTEAFF.

The chain combines TRBV10-3 with TRBJ2-7, with 7 bases lining up with TRBD2. Trimming cost V 0 bases and J 2 bases; bases outside gene matches: 7. Germline V lookup: CDR1 ENHRY, CDR2 SYGVKD. This CDR3 contains 16 residues. CDR3 DNA sequence: TGTGCCATCAGTGAGTCGGAAGCGGGGCGCGCCTACGAGCAGTACTTC. Translation: CAISESEAGRAYEQYF.

The rearrangement links TRBV11-3 to TRBJ2-1; 10 positions match TRBD1. Germline values: CDR1 SGHNT, CDR2 YENEEA. V dropped 5 bases and J dropped 7; count of bases not matched to a gene: 5. The CDR3 has 14 amino acids. The CDR3 reads CASSPRDRGNEQFF. The CDR3 coding sequence is TGTGCCAGCAGCCCGCGGGACAGGGGAAATGAGCAGTTCTTC.

The genes are TRBV24-1 and TRBJ2-1; 11 bases line up with TRBD2. This CDR3 is 16 amino acids long. Trimming took 4 bases from V and 2 from J; bases not matched to a gene: 3. CDR1 is KGHDR and CDR2 is SFDVKD in the germline V gene. The chain's CDR3 is CATSDNSGGAYNEQFF. CDR3 in DNA: TGTGCCACCAGTGACAATAGCGGGGGGGCCTACAATGAGCAGTTCTTC.

This rearrangement joins TRBV2 to TRBJ2-5, with 7 bases matching TRBD2. V was pared by 4 bases and J by 3 bases, with 5 bases of the junction left unmatched. The CDR3 contains 14 residues. Germline V lookup: CDR1 SNHLY, CDR2 FYNNEI. CDR3 sequence (DNA): TGTGCCAGCAGTGCGTGGGGGGGTGAAGAGACCCAGTACTTC. Its protein product is CASSAWGGEETQYF.

This chain uses TRBV9 with TRBJ2-1; weak D call: TRBD2 (5 bases). The germline CDR1 and CDR2 sequences are SGDLS and YYNGEE. This CDR3 has 14 amino acids. V was trimmed by 4 bases and J by 11 bases, leaving 19 bases between them. The CDR3 DNA sequence: TGTGCCAGCAGCCCAACACAGCTAGAGGGCCAGCAGTTCTTC. Its protein is CASSPTQLEGQQFF.

V and J are TRBV4-3 and TRBJ2-7; 7 nucleotides agree with TRBD2. The germline CDR1 and CDR2 sequences are LGHNA and YSLEER. There are 17 residues in the CDR3. The V segment lost 2 bases and the J segment 2 bases; nucleotides outside the gene matches: 12. The CDR3 region is CASSQRSFDSGTYEQYF. The CDR3 coding sequence is TGCGCCAGCAGCCAACGATCGTTTGACAGCGGGACCTACGAGCAGTACTTC.

The V gene is TRBV5-4, the J gene TRBJ1-2; no definite D call. The V gene lost 0 bases and the J gene lost 0 bases, with 9 bases spanning the gap. CDR3 size: 15 residues. CDR1 SGHNT and CDR2 YYREEE come from the germline V gene (reference sequence). The chain's CDR3 is CASSLAPGTNYGYTF. CDR3 in DNA: TGTGCCAGCAGCTTGGCCCCGGGAACTAACTATGGCTACACCTTC.

The V gene is TRBV10-2, the J gene TRBJ2-3, with D perhaps matching TRBD2 (5 bases). Germline V lookup: CDR1 WSHSY, CDR2 SAAADI. The germline V and J ends were trimmed by 8 bases and 0 bases, with 9 bases remaining between them. The CDR3 consists of 13 residues. Written as DNA, the CDR3 is TGCGCCAGCGAGGGTCAAAGCACAGATACGCAGTATTTT. Translated: CASEGQSTDTQYF.

The chain carries TRBV5-1 and TRBJ1-3, with D hard to call. CDR1 and CDR2 (germline): SGHRS, YFSETQ. V was shortened by 4 bases and J by 4 bases, with 12 bases between the two germline ends. The CDR3 spans 14 residues. The CDR3 loop reads CASSPEGVGNTIYF. CDR3 DNA sequence: TGCGCCAGCAGCCCGGAGGGAGTAGGAAACACCATATATTTT.

There are a few counts of this clone. The rearrangement joins TRBV20-1 to TRBJ2-2, with 7 positions matching TRBD2. Trimming cost V 3 bases and J 7 bases; bases outside gene matches: 14. The V gene's germline CDR1 is DFQATT and CDR2 SNEGSKA (reference sequence). There are 16 residues in the CDR3. The CDR3 sequence is CSASVSNQRGGGELFF. CDR3 DNA sequence: TGCAGTGCTAGTGTTTCGAACCAGCGGGGTGGCGGGGAGCTGTTTTTT.

The CDR3 bases are TGTGCCAGCAGTTTATCGACAGGGGGAGGCACTGAAGCTTTCTTT. Its protein product is CASSLSTGGGTEAFF. This sequence joins TRBV27 and TRBJ1-1; 9 bases are a match to TRBD1. CDR1 and CDR2 from the germline V gene are MNHEY and SMNVEV (reference sequence). The length of the CDR3 is 15 residues. V gave up 0 bases and J gave up 4 bases; unmatched junction bases: 3.

This clone was counted between two and nine times. V is TRBV7-9 and J is TRBJ2-3; TRBD1 matches at 7 bases. After removal of 5 bases from V and 2 bases from J, the junction contained 7 bases not matched to a gene. The CDR3 contains 15 residues. Per germline, CDR1 SEHNR and CDR2 FQNEAQ (reference sequence). The CDR3 is CASSRRTGYTDTQYF. DNA for the CDR3: TGTGCCAGCAGCCGCAGGACAGGCTACACAGATACGCAGTATTTT.

This sequence joins TRBV6-5 and TRBJ2-5; 7 nucleotides align to TRBD2. The V gene's germline CDR1 is MNHEY and CDR2 SVGAGI. V was pared by 7 bases and J by 4 bases, with 6 bases of the junction left unmatched. The CDR3 is made up of 13 amino acids. The CDR3 region is CASIRGVLETQYF. The DNA for the CDR3 is TGTGCCAGCATACGGGGGGTACTAGAGACCCAGTACTTC.

The rearrangement joins TRBV29-1 to TRBJ2-7; TRBD1 might be the D (6 bases). V dropped 6 bases and J dropped 4 bases, with 16 bases sitting between them. This CDR3 is 13 amino acids long. CDR1 is SQVTM, CDR2 ANQGSEA, per germline. The CDR3 DNA follows: TGCAGCGTATACAACAGGGATGGGTACGAGCAGTACTTC. Its translation is CSVYNRDGYEQYF.

The chain links TRBV5-4 to TRBJ2-5, with a possible D match to TRBD1 (5 bases). Per the germline V gene, CDR1 is SGHNT and CDR2 is YYREEE (reference sequence). V was clipped by 3 bases and J by 5 bases, with 14 bases between them. The CDR3 contains 14 residues. The DNA of the CDR3 is TGTGCCAGCAGCTCAAAACATGGGGCGGAGACCCAGTACTTC. Its protein product is CASSSKHGAETQYF.

The gene calls are TRBV9 and TRBJ2-3; perhaps TRBD1 as D (5 bases). CDR1 SGDLS and CDR2 YYNGEE come from the germline V gene. V was clipped by 3 bases and J by 0 bases, with 14 bases between them. The CDR3 length is 16 residues. This chain's CDR3 is CASSATDTYSTDTQYF. CDR3 sequence (DNA): TGTGCCAGCAGCGCGACGGACACCTATAGCACAGATACGCAGTATTTT.

The chain employs TRBV27 and TRBJ2-7, with D unclear. Germline CDR1 is MNHEY and CDR2 is SMNVEV (reference sequence). V gave up 4 bases and J gave up 2 bases, with 15 bases separating them. There are 15 residues in the CDR3. CDR3 in amino acids: CASSSILDIAYEQYF. The DNA of the CDR3 is TGTGCCAGCAGTTCGATCCTCGACATCGCCTACGAGCAGTACTTC.

J is TRBJ2-2 and V is TRBV7-9, with D tentatively TRBD2 (5 bases). Trimming took 5 bases from V and 5 from J, leaving 9 bases between them. The CDR3 covers 13 residues. Per germline, CDR1 SEHNR and CDR2 FQNEAQ (reference sequence). CDR3 bases: TGTGCCAGCAGCCAAGCGGATACCGGGGAGCTGTTTTTT. It translates to CASSQADTGELFF.

The chain links TRBV28 to TRBJ1-2, with D perhaps matching TRBD1 (5 bases). Per the germline V gene, CDR1 is MDHEN and CDR2 is SYDVKM. Trimming pared 5 bases from V and 6 bases from J, leaving 22 bases between. This CDR3 is 16 amino acids long. DNA of the CDR3: TGTGCCAGCAGTCTACCCCCTTGGGAGGGGAGGAATGGCTACACCTTC. Amino acid sequence: CASSLPPWEGRNGYTF.

V is TRBV7-2 and J is TRBJ2-7, with TRBD2 matching 7 bases. There are 14 residues in the CDR3. The V gene's germline CDR1 is SGHTA and CDR2 FQGNSA. The trim removed 3 bases at V and 2 bases at J, leaving 4 bases unmatched. The CDR3 region is CASSFMRGTYEQYF. CDR3 nucleotides: TGTGCCAGCAGCTTTATGCGGGGGACCTACGAGCAGTACTTC.

The rearrangement links TRBV7-2 to TRBJ1-1; 8 bases are shared with TRBD1. Unmatched junction bases numbered 6, after V lost 5 bases and J lost 4 bases. CDR3 size: 14 residues. Germline CDR1 is SGHTA and CDR2 is FQGNSA. The chain's CDR3 is CASSRRTGLTEAFF. The CDR3 region has the DNA TGTGCCAGCAGCCGCCGGACAGGGCTCACTGAAGCTTTCTTT.

DNA of the CDR3: TGCGCCAGCAGCCAAGCGCAGGGACAAGAGACCCAGTACTTC. Translating it yields CASSQAQGQETQYF. This chain links TRBV4-3 with TRBJ2-5, with a possible D match to TRBD1 (5 bases). The CDR3 runs 14 residues. V was shortened by 1 base and J by 2 bases, with 8 bases between the two germline ends. Germline CDR1 reads LGHNA; CDR2 reads YSLEER.

This chain joins TRBV6-2 or TRBV6-3 and TRBJ1-1, with 9 bases fitting TRBD1. The CDR3 consists of 15 residues. Germline V gives CDR1 MNHEY, CDR2 SVGEGT. The ends lost 0 bases at V and 5 bases at J; junction bases unmatched: 4. CDR3 sequence: CASSYSKTGGTEAFF. In nucleotides, the CDR3 is TGTGCCAGCAGTTACTCGAAGACAGGGGGAACTGAAGCTTTCTTT.

The chain is built from TRBV6-1 and TRBJ1-2; D not certain. The CDR3 spans 11 residues. V lost 2 bases to trimming and J lost 7 bases, with 5 bases between them. Germline V gives CDR1 MNHNS, CDR2 SASEGT. CDR3 in amino acids: CASSESLGYTF. CDR3 bases: TGTGCCAGCAGTGAAAGCCTTGGCTACACCTTC.

This clone was seen a few times. The V call is TRBV6-6, the J call TRBJ1-1; D gene ambiguous. Germline V gene data show CDR1 as MNHNY and CDR2 as SVGAGI (reference sequence). The CDR3 has 14 residues. V dropped 4 bases and J dropped 1 base, with 10 bases sitting between them. CDR3 in DNA: TGTGCCAGCAGTTTGGGCACCTGGAACACTGAAGCTTTCTTT. It is translated as CASSLGTWNTEAFF.

The chain employs TRBV2 and TRBJ2-3; 7 nucleotides align to TRBD2. V trimming: 2 bases; J trimming: 0 bases; junction bases outside the gene matches: 2. The germline V gene encodes CDR1 SNHLY and CDR2 FYNNEI. This CDR3 has 15 residues. CDR3 protein: CASSEPGLSTDTQYF. The CDR3, as DNA: TGTGCCAGCAGTGAACCGGGACTAAGCACAGATACGCAGTATTTT.